This entry is about one TCR beta chain. Its specificity is unknown. Assay: immunoSEQ multiplex PCR; the TCRdb copy retains only in-frame clones and omits some. This table has about 26,000 clones, around 78% appearing once. This entry belongs to a study of vaccination effects on CD4 cells after COVID-19. General study points: The study found that post-vaccine spike-reactive clones in convalescents were mainly new vaccine-induced clones.

CDR3 length: 13 amino acids. The V and J ends lost 1 base and 3 bases respectively, with 7 bases between them. The germline gives CDR1 GTSNPN, CDR2 SVGIG (reference sequence). Under the ViraFEST assay, PBMC were stimulated with viral peptide pools so that antigen-specific CD4+ T cells expanded. Sequencing was performed afterwards. Around day 10 of culture, CD4+ T cells were separated out. This person's SARS-CoV-2 infection, confirmed by PCR, occurred between March and December 2020. Cultures received IL-2 medium that replaced half the medium on days 3 and 7. This sequence originates from a human donor who had a prior SARS-CoV-2 infection. The chain carries TRBV30 and TRBJ1-3; possibly TRBD1 for D (6 bases). This sample comprised CD4+ T cells from PBMCs cultured with HCoV-NL63 spike peptides, obtained before COVID-19 vaccination. Written as DNA, the CDR3 is TGTGCCTGGAGTGACAGGGTTGGAAACACCATATATTTT. It translates to CAWSDRVGNTIYF.